This T cell receptor beta chain stems from a study of blood T cell repertoires in COVID-19. Background on the study: Samples came from the United States, Italy and Spain, spanning acute and convalescent COVID-19. In each case, the material was cDNA or gDNA derived from T cells, B-cell-depleted T cells, or PBMCs.

The CDR3 is 12 amino acids. The V end lost 5 bases, the J end lost 13 bases, and 17 bases lay between the germline ends. Germline V CDR1 and CDR2: SEHNR, FQNEAQ (reference sequence). Original data processing: Estimated nucleated cell counts came from reference gene primer amplification. Sequencing used immunoSEQ multiplex PCR; TCRdb keeps in-frame clones, though not all of them. V and J calls and clone size are given by that table; D and trimming were obtained from the DNA. The data show some 100,000 clones, 85% seen once. The chain uses TRBV7-9 and TRBJ2-5, with a possible D match to TRBD1 (5 bases). The material sequenced was peripheral blood. This receptor was obtained from a woman aged 70-85 years with active or convalescent COVID-19. CDR3 in amino acids: CASSQSQGPRYF. DNA of the CDR3: TGTGCCAGCAGCCAAAGTCAGGGCCCTCGGTACTTC.